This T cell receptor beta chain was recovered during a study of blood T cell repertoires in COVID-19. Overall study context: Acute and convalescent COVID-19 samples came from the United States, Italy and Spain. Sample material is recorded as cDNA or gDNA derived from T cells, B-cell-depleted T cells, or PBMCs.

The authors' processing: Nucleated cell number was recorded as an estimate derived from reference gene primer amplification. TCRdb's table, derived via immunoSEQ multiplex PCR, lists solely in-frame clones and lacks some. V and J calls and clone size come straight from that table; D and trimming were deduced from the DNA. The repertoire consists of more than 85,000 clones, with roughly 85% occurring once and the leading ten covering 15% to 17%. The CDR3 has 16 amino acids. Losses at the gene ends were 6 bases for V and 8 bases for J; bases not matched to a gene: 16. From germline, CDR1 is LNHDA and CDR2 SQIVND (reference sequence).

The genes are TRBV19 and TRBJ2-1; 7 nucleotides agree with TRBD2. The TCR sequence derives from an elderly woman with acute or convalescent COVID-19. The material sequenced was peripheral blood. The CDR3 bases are TGTGCCAGTAGACCGATAGCGGGTATATGGGGGGATGAGCAGTTCTTC. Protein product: CASRPIAGIWGDEQFF.